These 16 T cell receptor beta chains share one sample of origin, sequenced in a study of blood T cell repertoires in COVID-19. Assay: immunoSEQ multiplex PCR; the TCRdb copy retains only in-frame clones and omits some. Among roughly 300,000 clones listed, approximately 81% were seen once. Source material: peripheral blood. The receptors were sampled from a woman in her fifties or sixties with active or convalescent COVID-19.

In this sample, this clone turned up once. The chain recombines TRBV9 with TRBJ2-2; 10 bases fit TRBD1. This CDR3 has 17 residues. Looked up from germline, CDR1 is SGDLS and CDR2 is YYNGEE. V was clipped by 6 bases and J by 1 base; unmatched bases: 9. In DNA, the CDR3 is TGTGCCAGCAACGCAGCCCGGGACAGGGGGAACACCGGGGAGCTGTTTTTT. It yields the protein CASNAARDRGNTGELFF.

Details on this clone: At one boundary the junction diverges from the germline segment, which might be a read error. The J gene is TRBJ1-1, the V gene TRBV7-9; D not certain. This CDR3 has 15 amino acids. Germline V gene sequence: CDR1 SEHNR, CDR2 FQNEAQ (reference sequence). CDR3 bases: TGTGCCAGCAGCCTAGCAGCAAACCTGAACACTGAAGCTTTCTTT. Translating gives CASSLAANLNTEAFF.

The chain employs TRBV6-5 and TRBJ1-2; D remains unclear. The germline CDR1 and CDR2 sequences are MNHEY and SVGAGI. Trimming pared 6 bases from V and 9 bases from J, leaving 20 bases between. The CDR3 is 14 residues long. CDR3 bases: TGTGCCAGCAGCCTTGGGTGGGAGGTGTTGAGCTACACCTTC. This codes for CASSLGWEVLSYTF.

This sequence joins TRBV30 and TRBJ2-5, with a possible D match to TRBD2 (7 bases). V dropped 1 base and J dropped 1 base, with 10 bases sitting between them. CDR3 size: 14 residues. The germline CDR1 and CDR2 sequences are GTSNPN and SVGIG (reference sequence). The CDR3 nucleotides read TGTGCCTGGAGTGAGGGGGGGCTCCAAGAGACCCAGTACTTC. Encoded protein: CAWSEGGLQETQYF. Combining the CDR3 with reference TRBV30 and TRBJ2-5 gives the whole variable domain SQTIHQWPATLVQPVGSPLSLECTVEGTSNPNLYWYRQAAGRGLQLLFYSVGIGQISSEVPQNLSASRPQDRQFILSSKKLLLSDSGFYLCAWSEGGLQETQYFGPGTRLLVL.

The CDR3 region is CASSLSGGVETQYF. The CDR3, as DNA: TGTGCCAGCAGCTTATCAGGGGGAGTGGAGACCCAGTACTTC. The chain is built from TRBV11-2 and TRBJ2-5; 7 bases align to TRBD1. The germline V gene encodes CDR1 SGHAT and CDR2 FQNNGV. V dropped 2 bases and J dropped 5; count of bases not matched to a gene: 5. The CDR3 length is 14 residues.

This clone was detected a few times. This chain uses TRBV30 with TRBJ1-1, with no clear D. This CDR3 spans 12 amino acids. Deletions cut 4 bases from V and 2 bases from J, with 8 bases between. The V gene's germline CDR1 is GTSNPN and CDR2 SVGIG (reference sequence). The CDR3 is CAWTTGNTEAFF. The CDR3, as DNA: TGTGCCTGGACGACTGGTAACACTGAAGCTTTCTTT.

The chain employs TRBV4-2 and TRBJ1-4; possibly TRBD1 for D (5 bases). The germline CDR1 and CDR2 sequences are LGHNA and YNFKEQ. V dropped 0 bases and J dropped 5 bases, with 13 bases sitting between them. The CDR3 is 16 amino acids. CDR3 loop: CASSQERGRANEKLFF. In DNA form, the CDR3 reads TGTGCCAGCAGCCAAGAACGCGGCAGGGCCAATGAAAAACTGTTTTTT.

This sequence joins TRBV19 and TRBJ1-5, with 9 bases identical to TRBD1. The length of the CDR3 is 17 residues. V was clipped by 4 bases and J by 4 bases; unmatched bases: 11. Germline V CDR1 and CDR2: LNHDA, SQIVND (reference sequence). The CDR3 is CASSTPGQGRGNQPQHF. Written as DNA, the CDR3 is TGTGCCAGTAGTACGCCGGGACAGGGTAGAGGGAATCAGCCCCAGCATTTT.

The CDR3 here is CASSLVGRGWPLDQPQHF. CDR3 coding DNA: TGTGCCAGCAGCTTAGTTGGGAGGGGGTGGCCCCTTGATCAGCCCCAGCATTTT. This chain uses TRBV11-3 with TRBJ1-5; a possible D gene is TRBD1 (6 bases). The CDR3 loop spans 18 amino acids. Deletions cut 1 base from V and 5 bases from J, with 21 bases between. Germline CDR1 SGHNT, CDR2 YENEEA.

The CDR3 nucleotides are TGTGCCAGCAGCCTCGGGACAGGGACCACCGGGGAGCTGTTTTTT. Protein: CASSLGTGTTGELFF. The J gene is TRBJ2-2, the V gene TRBV7-9; 9 nucleotides align to TRBD1. The V segment lost 5 bases and the J segment 4 bases; nucleotides outside the gene matches: 5. Germline values: CDR1 SEHNR, CDR2 FQNEAQ (reference sequence). CDR3 length: 15 amino acids. Drawing the rest from reference TRBV7-9 and TRBJ2-2, the complete variable domain is DTGVSQNPRHKITKRGQNVTFRCDPISEHNRLYWYRQTLGQGPEFLTYFQNEAQLEKSRLLSDRFSAERPKGSFSTLEIQRTEQGDSAMYLCASSLGTGTTGELFFGEGSRLTVL.

The chain carries TRBV2 and TRBJ2-5, with D perhaps TRBD2 (7 bases). The germline V gene encodes CDR1 SNHLY and CDR2 FYNNEI. This CDR3 has 17 amino acids. Trimming pared 0 bases from V and 5 bases from J, leaving 19 bases between. The CDR3 is CASSEARGGAVEETQYF. CDR3 DNA sequence: TGTGCCAGCAGTGAAGCAAGGGGGGGGGCCGTCGAGGAGACCCAGTACTTC.

V is TRBV9 and J is TRBJ1-6; D perhaps matches TRBD1 (6 bases). CDR1 is SGDLS, CDR2 YYNGEE, per germline. V shed 0 bases and J shed 8 bases, with 15 bases lying between them. This CDR3 spans 16 amino acids. This chain's CDR3 is CASSVGGHPSDSPLHF. DNA of the CDR3: TGTGCCAGCAGCGTAGGGGGACACCCCTCTGATTCACCCCTCCACTTT.

V gene TRBV3-1 (or the pseudogene TRBV3-2) combines with J gene TRBJ1-3, with TRBD1 identical over 10 bases. Germline V CDR1 and CDR2: LGHDT, YNNKEL (reference sequence). V lost 4 bases, J lost 2 bases, and 5 bases stayed unmatched. The CDR3 is made up of 16 amino acids. CDR3 in DNA: TGTGCCAGCAGCCTGATAGGACAGGGGGCTGGAAACACCATATATTTT. Amino acids: CASSLIGQGAGNTIYF.

This clone has only one observation. V usage is TRBV4-3 and J usage is TRBJ1-2; 7 bases are a match to TRBD1. The germline gives CDR1 LGHNA, CDR2 YSLEER. The CDR3 consists of 13 residues. The V and J ends lost 2 bases and 8 bases, in that order; junction bases with no gene match: 5. CDR3 sequence reads: CASSQRQGWGYTF. The CDR3 coding sequence is TGCGCCAGCAGCCAACGACAGGGTTGGGGCTACACCTTC.

This chain joins TRBV5-5 and TRBJ1-2; 9 bases match TRBD1. The CDR3 sequence is 17 residues long. Germline V gives CDR1 SGHKS, CDR2 YYEKEE (reference sequence). The V gene end was trimmed by 0 bases and the J gene end by 1 base; junction bases not matched to a gene: 7. Written as DNA, the CDR3 is TGTGCCAGCAGCTTGGCCCCCACAGGGGGCGATAACTATGGCTACACCTTC. The encoded protein is CASSLAPTGGDNYGYTF.

This chain links TRBV10-3 with TRBJ2-7, with 15 positions matching TRBD2. This CDR3 spans 16 amino acids. Losses at the gene ends were 0 bases for V and 5 bases for J; bases not matched to a gene: 2. Germline-derived CDR1 and CDR2 are ENHRY and SYGVKD. CDR3 coding DNA: TGTGCCATCAGTGAGTCGGGGACTAGCGGGGGGAACGAGCAGTACTTC. It yields the protein CAISESGTSGGNEQYF.